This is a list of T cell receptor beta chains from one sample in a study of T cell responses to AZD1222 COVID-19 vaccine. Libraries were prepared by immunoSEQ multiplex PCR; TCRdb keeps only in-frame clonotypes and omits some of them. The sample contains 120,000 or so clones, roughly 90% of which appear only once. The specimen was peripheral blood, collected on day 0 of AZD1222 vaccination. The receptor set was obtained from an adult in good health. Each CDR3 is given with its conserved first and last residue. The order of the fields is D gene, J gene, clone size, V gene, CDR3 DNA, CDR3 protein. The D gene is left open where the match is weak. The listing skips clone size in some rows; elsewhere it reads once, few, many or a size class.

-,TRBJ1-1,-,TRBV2,TGTGCCAGCAGTGTAGTAGGGACCGACACTGAAGCTTTCTTT,CASSVVGTDTEAFF
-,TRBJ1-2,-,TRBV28,TGTGCCAGCAGTCACTATGGCTACACCTTC,CASSHYGYTF
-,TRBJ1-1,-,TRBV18,TGTGCCAGCTCACCACCGGCCGGGTGGGCTGAAGCTTTCTTT,CASSPPAGWAEAFF
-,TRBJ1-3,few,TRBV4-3,TGCGCCAGCAGCCAAGACAGTCGCTCTGGAAACACCATATATTTT,CASSQDSRSGNTIYF
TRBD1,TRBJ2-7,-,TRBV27,TGTGCCAGCATATCTCCCGGGACAGCCTACGAGCAGTACTTC,CASISPGTAYEQYF
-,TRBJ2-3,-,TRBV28,TGTGCCAGCAGTATGGCCCAACGATCAGATACGCAGTATTTT,CASSMAQRSDTQYF
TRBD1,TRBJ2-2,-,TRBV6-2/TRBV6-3,TGTGCCAGCAGTTTTCCCCGGACAGGGGGGAGCACCGGGGAGCTGTTTTTT,CASSFPRTGGSTGELFF
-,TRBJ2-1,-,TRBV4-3,TGCGCCAGCGGACAGTGGGACTACAATGAGCAGTTCTTC,CASGQWDYNEQFF
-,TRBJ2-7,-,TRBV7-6,TGTGCCAGCAGCTCAACTCCCGGGACGGCCTACGAGCAGTACTTC,CASSSTPGTAYEQYF
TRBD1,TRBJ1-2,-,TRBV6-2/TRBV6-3,TGTGCCAGCAGTCGGCTCGACAGGGGGCATGGCTACACCTTC,CASSRLDRGHGYTF
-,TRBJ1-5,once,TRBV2,TGTGCCAGCAGTAAGGGGGATAGGGGCAATCAGCCCCAGCATTTT,CASSKGDRGNQPQHF
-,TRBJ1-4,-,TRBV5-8,TGTGCCAGCAGCTTGAACAGGGTTAATGAAAAACTGTTTTTT,CASSLNRVNEKLFF
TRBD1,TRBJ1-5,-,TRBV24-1,TGTGCCACCAGTGATCGGCGAACCGGGACAGGGGGCAATCAGCCCCAGCATTTT,CATSDRRTGTGGNQPQHF
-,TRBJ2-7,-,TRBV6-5,TGTGCCAGCAGCCTGTTGGGACTCAGCTACGAGCAGTACTTC,CASSLLGLSYEQYF
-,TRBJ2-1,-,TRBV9,TGTGCCAGCAGCGTAAAGTGGACAATGGCTGACAATGAGCAGTTCTTC,CASSVKWTMADNEQFF
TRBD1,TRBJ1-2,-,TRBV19,TGTGCCAGTAGACTGGGACAGGACTATGGCTACACCTTC,CASRLGQDYGYTF
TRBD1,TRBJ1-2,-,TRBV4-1,TGCGCCAGCAGCCAACCTCGGACAGGGGGAATATCTGGCTACACCTTC,CASSQPRTGGISGYTF
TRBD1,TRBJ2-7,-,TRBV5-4,TGTGCCAGCAGCCAGAGCCCAGGGGGCAACGAGCAGTACTTC,CASSQSPGGNEQYF
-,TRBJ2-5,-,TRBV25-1,TGTGCCAGCAGGAGGGGAGAGACCCAGTACTTC,CASRRGETQYF
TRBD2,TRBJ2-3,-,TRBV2,TGTGCCAGCAGTGAAAGGGCGGGTAGCGGAGCGGGACGTACGCAGTATTTT,CASSERAGSGAGRTQYF
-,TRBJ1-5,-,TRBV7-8,TGTGCCAGCAGCCCGACAGCAACGGAGCCCCAGCATTTT,CASSPTATEPQHF
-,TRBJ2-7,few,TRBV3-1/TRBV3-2,TGTGCCAGCAGCCAAGATCTGCGGATTGGCGAGCAGTACTTC,CASSQDLRIGEQYF
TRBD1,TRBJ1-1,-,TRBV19,TGTGCCAGTAGGGGACAGGGGAACACTGAAGCTTTCTTT,CASRGQGNTEAFF
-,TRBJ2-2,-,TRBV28,TGTGCCAGCGAACGTATGGAGGGGGCCAACACCGGGGAGCTGTTTTTT,CASERMEGANTGELFF
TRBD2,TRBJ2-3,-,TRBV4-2,TGTGCCAGCAGCGAAGCCTTATCGACTAGCGGCTCAGATACGCAGTATTTT,CASSEALSTSGSDTQYF